The 18 T cell receptor beta chains below were found in one sample sequenced in a study of cytomegalovirus exposure and HLA in healthy donors. The PCR employed 60 Vbeta primers together with 13 Jbeta primers. Libraries were prepared by immunoSEQ multiplex PCR; TCRdb keeps only in-frame clonotypes and omits some of them. The sample lists approximately 170,000 clones; around 67% were seen once. Source material: PBMCs. These receptors all come from a woman aged 25-40 years in good health and CMV-seropositive.

The chain is built from TRBV19 and TRBJ1-1; D ambiguous. CDR1 and CDR2 from the germline V gene are LNHDA and SQIVND (reference sequence). The CDR3 contains 13 residues. The V gene lost 7 bases and the J gene lost 0 bases, with 9 bases spanning the gap. The CDR3 DNA follows: TGTGCCAGTAAAGTGCAGATGAACACTGAAGCTTTCTTT. Protein sequence: CASKVQMNTEAFF.

The chain uses TRBV10-3 and TRBJ2-1; D might be TRBD2 (6 bases). The CDR3 is made up of 15 amino acids. Germline CDR1 reads ENHRY; CDR2 reads SYGVKD. Trimming pared 3 bases from V and 5 bases from J, leaving 14 bases between. CDR3 amino acids: CAISDAGLTNNEQFF. CDR3 bases: TGTGCCATCAGTGACGCGGGACTCACTAACAATGAGCAGTTCTTC.

This chain connects TRBV6-6 to TRBJ2-5; no firm D call. CDR1 and CDR2 (germline): MNHNY, SVGAGI (reference sequence). This CDR3 contains 11 residues. V lost 2 bases to trimming and J lost 4 bases, with 2 bases between them. CDR3 coding DNA: TGTGCCAGCAGTTACCGAGAGACCCAGTACTTC. Translation: CASSYRETQYF.

The genes are TRBV10-2 and TRBJ2-1; D gene unclear. The length of the CDR3 is 15 residues. V was trimmed by 4 bases and J by 10 bases, leaving 20 bases between them. Germline CDR1 WSHSY, CDR2 SAAADI. The CDR3 DNA is TGCGCCAGCAGTGTGAGCTTCGCCACCTCGTGGGAGCAGTTCTTC. Its translation is CASSVSFATSWEQFF.

The chain combines TRBV7-2 with TRBJ1-2, with D unresolved. The CDR3 contains 13 residues. Per germline, CDR1 SGHTA and CDR2 FQGNSA. The V end lost 6 bases, the J end lost 7 bases, and 15 bases lay between the germline ends. CDR3 bases: TGTGCCAGCAGGCCTGCCCGGGGAGCTGGCTACACCTTC. Translation: CASRPARGAGYTF.

This clone was recorded a few times. The chain employs TRBV5-1 and TRBJ1-1, with TRBD1 as a possible D gene (6 bases). The CDR3 covers 16 residues. V lost 1 base, J lost 0 bases, and 13 bases lay in between. Germline V gives CDR1 SGHRS, CDR2 YFSETQ. The CDR3: CASSLSQGRMNTEAFF. The CDR3, as DNA: TGCGCCAGCAGCTTGTCCCAGGGGAGAATGAACACTGAAGCTTTCTTT.

The V gene is TRBV10-1, the J gene TRBJ2-7; D is perhaps TRBD1 (5 bases). Germline lookup yields CDR1 WNHNN and CDR2 SYGVQD (reference sequence). The CDR3 has 13 amino acids. With 8 bases removed from V and 2 bases from J, the gap between germline ends came to 13 bases. In DNA, the CDR3 is TGCGCCAGCGGGCACACAGGTACCTACGAGCAGTACTTC. It yields the protein CASGHTGTYEQYF.

This clone was counted a single time. This sequence joins TRBV27 and TRBJ2-1, with TRBD1 matching 9 bases. Per germline, CDR1 MNHEY and CDR2 SMNVEV (reference sequence). V shed 2 bases, J shed 0 bases, and the junction held 20 bases outside the gene matches. CDR3 length: 22 residues. The CDR3 nucleotides read TGTGCCAGCAGTTTACCCCCCCTAACAGGGGGCGCGGTACCGAGCTCCTACAATGAGCAGTTCTTC. It translates to CASSLPPLTGGAVPSSYNEQFF.

The CDR3 DNA reads as TGTGCCAGCAGCTTGGGGACAGGGGTACTCGAGCAGTACTTC. Amino acids: CASSLGTGVLEQYF. V is TRBV7-9 and J is TRBJ2-7, with 10 bases that match TRBD1. Germline V gene data show CDR1 as SEHNR and CDR2 as FQNEAQ (reference sequence). J lost 6 bases, V lost 3 bases, and 5 bases had no gene match. The CDR3 loop spans 14 amino acids.

This clone was counted a single time. Other DNA variants within this sample encode the same CDR3. The rearrangement uses TRBV2 and TRBJ1-5, with D unresolved. CDR3 size: 14 residues. Trimming took off 6 bases at V and 2 bases at J, with 11 bases between the two ends. The germline V gene encodes CDR1 SNHLY and CDR2 FYNNEI. DNA for the CDR3: TGTGCCAGCAGCGGAGGGCAGGGCAATCAGCCCCAGCATTTT. Its translation is CASSGGQGNQPQHF.

With respect to this clone: Distinct nucleotide sequences in the sample also encode this CDR3. This chain connects TRBV7-9 to TRBJ2-3, with D possibly being TRBD2 (6 bases). The CDR3 consists of 14 residues. The V gene lost 3 bases and the J gene lost 1 base, with 8 bases spanning the gap. Germline V gives CDR1 SEHNR, CDR2 FQNEAQ (reference sequence). The CDR3 bases are TGTGCCAGCAGCTTTAGCGGAGGCACAGATACGCAGTATTTT. Protein sequence: CASSFSGGTDTQYF.

There are a few counts of this clone. The gene calls are TRBV6-4 and TRBJ1-1, with a weak D call TRBD1 (5 bases). V gave up 10 bases and J gave up 6 bases, with 18 bases separating them. In germline, CDR1 is MRHNA, CDR2 SNTAGT. This CDR3 is built from 13 residues. CDR3: CATGGRAWAEAFF. The DNA for the CDR3 is TGTGCCACCGGGGGTCGGGCTTGGGCTGAAGCTTTCTTT.

There are a few counts of this clone. The chain combines TRBV27 with TRBJ2-3; 10 bases line up with TRBD2. The CDR3 length is 17 residues. The J segment lost 5 bases and the V segment lost 2 bases, leaving 10 bases of the junction unmatched. Germline values: CDR1 MNHEY, CDR2 SMNVEV (reference sequence). The CDR3, as DNA: TGTGCCAGCAGTTTAAGCAGGCTAGCGGGAGAACAAGATACGCAGTATTTT. Its protein product is CASSLSRLAGEQDTQYF.

The V gene is TRBV7-2, the J gene TRBJ2-2, with D possibly being TRBD2 (7 bases). Germline V gene data show CDR1 as SGHTA and CDR2 as FQGNSA. The CDR3 totals 18 residues. V gave up 5 bases and J gave up 2 bases, with 21 bases separating them. The CDR3 sequence: CASSRQGGGFRNTGELFF. DNA of the CDR3: TGTGCCAGCAGCCGTCAAGGGGGGGGGTTCAGAAACACCGGGGAGCTGTTTTTT.

V usage is TRBV2 and J usage is TRBJ2-7, with D perhaps TRBD2 (6 bases). The CDR3 is 12 residues long. The V end was cut by 6 bases, the J end by 7 bases, with 13 bases between. CDR1 is SNHLY, CDR2 FYNNEI, per germline. CDR3 loop: CASRGTVSEQYF. The CDR3 DNA sequence: TGTGCCAGCAGGGGGACTGTCTCTGAGCAGTACTTC.

The V call is TRBV2, the J call TRBJ2-1, with a weak D call TRBD2 (5 bases). V lost 4 bases and J lost 4, with 5 bases in between. CDR3 length: 12 residues. The germline V gene encodes CDR1 SNHLY and CDR2 FYNNEI. The CDR3 coding sequence is TGTGCCAGCAGTGGGAGGTACAATGAGCAGTTCTTC. This codes for CASSGRYNEQFF.

J is TRBJ1-5 and V is TRBV7-2; 9 bases are shared with TRBD1. The V gene's germline CDR1 is SGHTA and CDR2 FQGNSA. J was trimmed by 7 bases and V by 1 base; bases with no gene match: 11. CDR3 length equals 17 residues. This CDR3 reads CASSLGSGTGRRQPQHF. The CDR3 nucleotides read TGTGCCAGCAGCTTAGGTTCCGGGACAGGGAGAAGGCAGCCCCAGCATTTT.

The rearrangement joins TRBV18 to TRBJ1-5, with 7 bases lining up with TRBD1. The V gene's germline CDR1 is KGHSH and CDR2 LQKENI. The V gene end was trimmed by 2 bases and the J gene end by 4 bases; junction bases not matched to a gene: 8. The CDR3 runs 16 residues. The CDR3 region has the DNA TGTGCCAGCTCACCATGGGACAGCATCTTTAATCAGCCCCAGCATTTT. Protein sequence: CASSPWDSIFNQPQHF.